This T cell receptor (beta chain) originates from a study of beta chain features in type 1 diabetes. Points from the study as a whole: Moderately but significantly shorter TCRB CDR3s were found in Type 1 diabetes patients in all four CD4+ subsets.

This clone was detected only a few times. The antigen is undetermined. At the DNA level, this CDR3 is encoded by other sequences in the same sample as well. The study reverse transcribed the entire isolated RNA, so it sequenced expressed TCRB transcripts. Assay used: immunoSEQ multiplex PCR; TCRdb lists only in-frame clones, some missing. This sample has under 450,000 clones, with about 15% found just once. V shed 1 base and J shed 5 bases, with 7 bases lying between them. Germline V gives CDR1 SGHRS, CDR2 YFSETQ. CDR3 length: 13 amino acids. This receptor was identified in a young woman in good health. Sequences were obtained from naive CD4+ T cells from blood. The chain uses TRBV5-1 and TRBJ2-1; D might be TRBD2 (5 bases). This CDR3 reads CASSLPGNNEQFF. The CDR3 DNA follows: TGCGCCAGCAGCTTGCCGGGAAACAATGAGCAGTTCTTC.